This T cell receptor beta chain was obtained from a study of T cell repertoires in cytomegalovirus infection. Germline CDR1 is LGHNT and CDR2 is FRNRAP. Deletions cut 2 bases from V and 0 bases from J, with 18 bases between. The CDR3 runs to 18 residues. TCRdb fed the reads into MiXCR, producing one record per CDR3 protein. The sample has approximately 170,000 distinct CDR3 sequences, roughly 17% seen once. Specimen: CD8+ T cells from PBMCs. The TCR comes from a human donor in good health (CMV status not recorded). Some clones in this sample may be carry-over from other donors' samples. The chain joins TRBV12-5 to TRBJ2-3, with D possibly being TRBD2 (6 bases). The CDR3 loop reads CASGLTITSRESTDTQYF. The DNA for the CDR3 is TGTGCTAGTGGTTTGACAATAACTAGCAGGGAGAGCACAGATACGCAGTATTTT.